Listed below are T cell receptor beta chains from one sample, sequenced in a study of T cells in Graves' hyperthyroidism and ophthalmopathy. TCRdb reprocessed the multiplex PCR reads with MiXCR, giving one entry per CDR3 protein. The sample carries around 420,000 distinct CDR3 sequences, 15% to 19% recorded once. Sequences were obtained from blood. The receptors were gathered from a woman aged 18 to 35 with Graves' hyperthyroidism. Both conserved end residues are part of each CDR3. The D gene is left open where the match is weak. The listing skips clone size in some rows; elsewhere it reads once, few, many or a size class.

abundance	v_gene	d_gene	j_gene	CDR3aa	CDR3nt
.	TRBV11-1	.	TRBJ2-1	CASSLSRSPYNEQFF	TGTGCCAGCAGCCTGTCGCGTTCCCCCTACAATGAGCAGTTCTTC
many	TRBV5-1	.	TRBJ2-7	CASSSDGGSYEQYF	TGCGCCAGCAGCTCGGACGGGGGCTCCTACGAGCAGTACTTC
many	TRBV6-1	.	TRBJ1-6	CASANGVPEGTPLHF	TGTGCCAGCGCAAACGGGGTCCCCGAGGGCACACCCCTCCACTTT
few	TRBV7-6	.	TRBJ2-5	CASSLSSPPGETQYF	TGTGCCAGCAGCCTTAGCAGTCCGCCGGGGGAGACCCAGTACTTC
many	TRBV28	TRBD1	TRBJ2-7	CASSDRGTLYEQYF	TGTGCCAGCAGTGACAGGGGTACACTCTACGAGCAGTACTTC
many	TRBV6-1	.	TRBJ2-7	CASSRGREADEQYF	TGTGCCAGCAGCCGGGGCAGGGAAGCGGACGAGCAGTACTTC
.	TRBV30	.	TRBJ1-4	CAWSVRFATNEKLFF	TGTGCCTGGAGTGTACGGTTTGCAACTAATGAAAAACTGTTTTTT
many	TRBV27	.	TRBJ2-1	CASSLSGRSSYNEQFF	TGTGCCAGCAGTCTCAGCGGCAGGAGCTCCTACAATGAGCAGTTCTTC
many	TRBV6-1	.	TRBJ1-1	CASSSTSSRVGTEAFF	TGTGCCAGCAGTTCGACTAGTAGCAGGGTGGGTACTGAAGCTTTCTTT
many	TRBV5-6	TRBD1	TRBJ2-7	CASTRGTGTYEQYF	TGTGCCAGTACAAGGGGGACAGGGACGTACGAGCAGTACTTC
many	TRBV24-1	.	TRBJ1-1	CATSDSRAENTEAFF	TGTGCCACCAGTGACAGCAGGGCCGAGAACACTGAAGCTTTCTTT
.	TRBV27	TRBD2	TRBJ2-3	CASRDRLAVITDTQYF	TGTGCCAGCCGCGATCGACTAGCGGTAATCACAGATACGCAGTATTTT
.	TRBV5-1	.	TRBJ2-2	CASSLVPGNTGELFF	TGCGCCAGCAGCTTGGTCCCAGGGAATACCGGGGAGCTGTTTTTT
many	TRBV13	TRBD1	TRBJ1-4	CASSLGLGQGRHPNEKLFF	TGTGCCAGCAGCTTAGGCCTTGGACAGGGGAGACATCCTAATGAAAAACTGTTTTTT
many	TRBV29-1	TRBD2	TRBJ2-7	CSVEEGGRSSYEQYF	TGCAGCGTTGAAGAGGGCGGGAGGAGCTCCTACGAGCAGTACTTC
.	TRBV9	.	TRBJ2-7	CASSPQGWSYEQYF	TGTGCCAGCAGCCCACAGGGTTGGTCCTACGAGCAGTACTTC
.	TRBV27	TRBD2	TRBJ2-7	CASSLAGGGREQYF	TGTGCCAGCAGTTTAGCGGGAGGAGGTCGGGAGCAGTACTTC
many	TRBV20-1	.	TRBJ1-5	CSAGRGRGQPQHF	TGCAGTGCTGGCAGGGGAAGGGGTCAGCCCCAGCATTTT
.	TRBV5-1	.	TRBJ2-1	CASSSPSAYNEQFF	TGCGCCAGCAGCTCCCCTAGCGCGTACAATGAGCAGTTCTTC
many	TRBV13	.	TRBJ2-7	CASSPHRQGRYEQYF	TGTGCCAGCAGCCCCCACCGCCAGGGCCGATACGAGCAGTACTTC
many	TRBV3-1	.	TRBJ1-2	CASSQARTAYGYTF	TGTGCCAGCAGCCAAGCTCGGACGGCCTATGGCTACACCTTC
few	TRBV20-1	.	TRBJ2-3	CSARMADGTDTQYF	TGCAGTGCTAGAATGGCGGACGGCACAGATACGCAGTATTTT
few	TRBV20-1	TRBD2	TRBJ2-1	CSASGGTTSGGSYNEQFF	TGCAGTGCTAGTGGCGGGACTACTAGCGGGGGATCCTACAATGAGCAGTTCTTC